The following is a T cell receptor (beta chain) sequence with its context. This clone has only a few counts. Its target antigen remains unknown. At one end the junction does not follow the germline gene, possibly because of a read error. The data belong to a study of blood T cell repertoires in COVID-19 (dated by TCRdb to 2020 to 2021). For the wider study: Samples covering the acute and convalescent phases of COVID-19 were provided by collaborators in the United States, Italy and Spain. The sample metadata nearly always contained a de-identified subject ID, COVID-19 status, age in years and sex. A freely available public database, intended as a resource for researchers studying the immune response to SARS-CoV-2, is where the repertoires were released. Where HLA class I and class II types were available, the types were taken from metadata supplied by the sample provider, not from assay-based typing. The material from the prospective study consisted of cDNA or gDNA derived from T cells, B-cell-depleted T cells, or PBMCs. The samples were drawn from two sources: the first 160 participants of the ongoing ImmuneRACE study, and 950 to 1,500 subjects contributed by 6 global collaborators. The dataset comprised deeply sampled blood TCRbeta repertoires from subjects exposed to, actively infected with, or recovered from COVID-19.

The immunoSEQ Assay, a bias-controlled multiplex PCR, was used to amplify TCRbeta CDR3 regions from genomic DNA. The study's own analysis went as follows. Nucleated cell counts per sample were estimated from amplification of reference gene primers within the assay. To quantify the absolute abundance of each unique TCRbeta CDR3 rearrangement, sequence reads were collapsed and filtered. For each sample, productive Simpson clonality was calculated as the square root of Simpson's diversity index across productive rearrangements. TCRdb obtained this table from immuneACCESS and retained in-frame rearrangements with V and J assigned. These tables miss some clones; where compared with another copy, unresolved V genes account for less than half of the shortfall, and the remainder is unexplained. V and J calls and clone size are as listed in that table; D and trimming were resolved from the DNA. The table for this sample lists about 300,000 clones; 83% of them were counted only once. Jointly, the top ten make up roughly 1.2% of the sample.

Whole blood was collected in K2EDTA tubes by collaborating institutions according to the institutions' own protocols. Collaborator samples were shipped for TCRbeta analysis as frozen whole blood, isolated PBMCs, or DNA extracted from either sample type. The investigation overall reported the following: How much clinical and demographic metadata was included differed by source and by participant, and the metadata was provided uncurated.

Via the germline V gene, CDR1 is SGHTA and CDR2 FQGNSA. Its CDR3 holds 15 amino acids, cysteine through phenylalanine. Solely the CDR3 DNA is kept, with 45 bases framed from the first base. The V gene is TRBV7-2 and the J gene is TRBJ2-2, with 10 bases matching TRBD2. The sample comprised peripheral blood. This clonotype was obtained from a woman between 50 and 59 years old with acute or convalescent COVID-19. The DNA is TGTGCCAGCAGTTTAGCGGGGGGTAACACCGGGGAGCTGTTTTTT. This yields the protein CASSLAGGNTGELFF.